This T cell receptor beta chain was obtained from a study of cytomegalovirus exposure and HLA in healthy donors. The CDR3 extends over 14 amino acids. Germline V gene sequence: CDR1 LNHNV, CDR2 YYDKDF (reference sequence). A multiplex PCR was run with 60 Vbeta primers and 13 Jbeta primers. The protocol was immunoSEQ multiplex PCR, while the TCRdb copy is restricted to in-frame clones and leaves out a portion. The data show about 190,000 clones, over 70% seen once. The study's findings and limits: In an earlier analysis, most TCR beta V segments were productive about 87% or about 30% of the time. Among TCR beta chains of equal frequency, HLA-associated ones were more clonally expanded in a later analysis.

Concerning this clone itself: What it binds is not known. At one end the junction does not follow the germline gene, possibly because of a read error.

The source material was PBMCs. The chain recombines TRBV15 with TRBJ1-1; D perhaps matches TRBD1 (5 bases). This TCR derives from a young man in good health and CMV-seronegative. The CDR3 region is CATAARGEWTEALF. In DNA, the CDR3 is TGTGCCACCGCGGCGCGGGGCGAGTGGACTGAAGCTCTCTTT.